Listed below are T cell receptor beta chains from one sample, sequenced in a study of memory B cells and T cells in multiple sclerosis. Data came from immunoSEQ multiplex PCR; TCRdb stores just in-frame clones and leaves some out. The sample has 25,000 to 35,000 clones; around 88% are singletons. No antigen has been assigned to these receptors. The sample taken for sequencing was PBMCs from blood kept in culture. The receptors shown here come from a human donor with multiple sclerosis. The CDR3 runs from the conserved cysteine through the conserved F or W. D genes are given only for firm matches. Some rows have no size entry. The others give once, few or many, or a class for an expanded clone.

v_call: TRBV27
clone_size: -
j_call: TRBJ2-7
d_call: -
cdr3_nt: TGTGCCAGCAGTCCGGCTAGATCGGGCAGCTCCTACGAGCAGTACTTC
cdr3_aa: CASSPARSGSSYEQYF

v_call: TRBV7-2
clone_size: once
j_call: TRBJ2-2
d_call: -
cdr3_nt: TGTGCCAGCAGCTACCGGGGGGGACAGTTGATTGGCGGGGAGCTGTTTTTT
cdr3_aa: CASSYRGGQLIGGELFF

v_call: TRBV5-1
clone_size: -
j_call: TRBJ2-7
d_call: TRBD2
cdr3_nt: TGCGCCAGCAGCTTACTTAGCGGGAGCACCTACGAGCAGTACTTC
cdr3_aa: CASSLLSGSTYEQYF

v_call: TRBV23-1
clone_size: -
j_call: TRBJ1-2
d_call: -
cdr3_nt: TGCGCCAGCAGTCAATTAGGGGGGGGGATAGAGCATCGCTATGGCTACACCTTC
cdr3_aa: CASSQLGGGIEHRYGYTF

v_call: TRBV27
clone_size: -
j_call: TRBJ2-7
d_call: -
cdr3_nt: TGTGCCAGCAGTTACGGGTCAACCTACGAGCAGTACTTC
cdr3_aa: CASSYGSTYEQYF

v_call: TRBV6-6
clone_size: -
j_call: TRBJ2-1
d_call: TRBD2
cdr3_nt: TGTGCCAGCAGTTACGAGGTAGCGGGGGGGTTTGAGCAGTTCTTC
cdr3_aa: CASSYEVAGGFEQFF

v_call: TRBV19
clone_size: -
j_call: TRBJ1-4
d_call: -
cdr3_nt: TGTGCCAGTAGTACCTCTTCGGTGGGCGAAAAACTGTTTTTT
cdr3_aa: CASSTSSVGEKLFF

v_call: TRBV18
clone_size: few
j_call: TRBJ2-2
d_call: TRBD2
cdr3_nt: TGTGCCAGCTCAATAGGACTAGCGGAGATCACCGGGGAGCTGTTTTTT
cdr3_aa: CASSIGLAEITGELFF

v_call: TRBV25-1
clone_size: -
j_call: TRBJ1-4
d_call: -
cdr3_nt: TGTGCCAGCAGTGAATACGGAGGGGCGCAGGAAAAACTGTTTTTT
cdr3_aa: CASSEYGGAQEKLFF

v_call: TRBV6-5
clone_size: -
j_call: TRBJ1-1
d_call: -
cdr3_nt: TGTGCCAGCAGCAGGTCAGAGAACACTGAAGCTTTCTTT
cdr3_aa: CASSRSENTEAFF

v_call: TRBV6-4
clone_size: few
j_call: TRBJ2-7
d_call: TRBD2
cdr3_nt: TGTGCCAGCACCTCGATTCGGACTAGCGGGGGGCTCGAGCAGTACTTC
cdr3_aa: CASTSIRTSGGLEQYF

v_call: TRBV5-6
clone_size: -
j_call: TRBJ2-1
d_call: TRBD1
cdr3_nt: TGTGCCAGCAGCTCGCCGCCCGGGACAGTCTCCTACAATGAGCAGTTCTTC
cdr3_aa: CASSSPPGTVSYNEQFF

v_call: TRBV6-1
clone_size: -
j_call: TRBJ2-1
d_call: -
cdr3_nt: TGTGCCAGCCGTTCCACGGGCGAGAGTTACAATGAGCAGTTCTTC
cdr3_aa: CASRSTGESYNEQFF

v_call: TRBV11-3
clone_size: -
j_call: TRBJ2-1
d_call: -
cdr3_nt: TGTGCCAGCAGCTTAGGGCTAGCTCGTAGCAATGAGCAGTTCTTC
cdr3_aa: CASSLGLARSNEQFF

v_call: TRBV9
clone_size: -
j_call: TRBJ2-1
d_call: -
cdr3_nt: TGTGCCAGCAGCGTAGGTGCAAACAACTACAATGAGCAGTTCTTC
cdr3_aa: CASSVGANNYNEQFF

v_call: TRBV2
clone_size: -
j_call: TRBJ1-1
d_call: -
cdr3_nt: TGTGCCAGCATCGAGGGGAAGGGATCCACGAACACTGAAGCTTTCTTT
cdr3_aa: CASIEGKGSTNTEAFF

v_call: TRBV19
clone_size: -
j_call: TRBJ2-1
d_call: TRBD2
cdr3_nt: TGTGCCAGTAGTATGGTCAAGGGACTAGCGGGAGAAGGCTACAATGAGCAGTTCTTC
cdr3_aa: CASSMVKGLAGEGYNEQFF

v_call: TRBV4-2
clone_size: -
j_call: TRBJ2-3
d_call: TRBD2
cdr3_nt: TGTGCCAGTAGGAGAAACCCAGCGGGAGGGGTCCCAGATACGCAGTATTTT
cdr3_aa: CASRRNPAGGVPDTQYF

v_call: TRBV9
clone_size: -
j_call: TRBJ1-2
d_call: -
cdr3_nt: TGTGCCAGCAGCGTAGGTCTGGGGAACTATGGCTACACCTTC
cdr3_aa: CASSVGLGNYGYTF

v_call: TRBV21-1
clone_size: few
j_call: TRBJ1-3
d_call: -
cdr3_nt: TGTGCCAGCAGCACCTTGGACAGTCAAAGCTCTGGAAACACCATATATTTT
cdr3_aa: CASSTLDSQSSGNTIYF

v_call: TRBV2
clone_size: -
j_call: TRBJ2-3
d_call: -
cdr3_nt: TGTGCCAGTTTTGGGCCACCTAGCACAGATACGCAGTATTTT
cdr3_aa: CASFGPPSTDTQYF

v_call: TRBV30
clone_size: -
j_call: TRBJ2-5
d_call: -
cdr3_nt: TGTGCCTGGGCCACAGGGCCGGAGACCCAGTACTTC
cdr3_aa: CAWATGPETQYF

v_call: TRBV2
clone_size: -
j_call: TRBJ2-7
d_call: -
cdr3_nt: TGTGCCAGCAGTGAATTTCCCAGCCCGTCCTACGAGCAGTACTTC
cdr3_aa: CASSEFPSPSYEQYF

v_call: TRBV15
clone_size: -
j_call: TRBJ1-4
d_call: TRBD1
cdr3_nt: TGTGCCACCAGCAGGCCGGGACAGGGGGTTGAAAAACTGTTTTTT
cdr3_aa: CATSRPGQGVEKLFF

v_call: TRBV11-2
clone_size: -
j_call: TRBJ1-4
d_call: TRBD1
cdr3_nt: TGTGCCAGCAGCCCTACCACGACAGGGGTGAGGGAAAAACTGTTTTTT
cdr3_aa: CASSPTTTGVREKLFF

v_call: TRBV4-1
clone_size: -
j_call: TRBJ2-1
d_call: -
cdr3_nt: TGCGCCAGCAGCCAAGATTACCGGATCCCCTACAATGAGCAGTTCTTC
cdr3_aa: CASSQDYRIPYNEQFF

v_call: TRBV11-3
clone_size: -
j_call: TRBJ2-1
d_call: TRBD2
cdr3_nt: TGTGCCAGCAGCAATAGCGGGAGCGGGAATGAGCAGTTCTTC
cdr3_aa: CASSNSGSGNEQFF

v_call: TRBV5-5
clone_size: -
j_call: TRBJ2-2
d_call: -
cdr3_nt: TGTGCCAGCAGCACCGGGCCAGCGAGCACCGGGGAGCTGTTTTTT
cdr3_aa: CASSTGPASTGELFF

v_call: TRBV4-1
clone_size: -
j_call: TRBJ1-2
d_call: -
cdr3_nt: TGCGCCAGCAGCCAATACGAGGGAACCACCGGTAACTATGGCTACACCTTC
cdr3_aa: CASSQYEGTTGNYGYTF

v_call: TRBV6-5
clone_size: -
j_call: TRBJ2-1
d_call: TRBD1
cdr3_nt: TGTGCCAGCAGTTCGGGACAGTCGTACAATGAGCAGTTCTTC
cdr3_aa: CASSSGQSYNEQFF

v_call: TRBV7-8
clone_size: -
j_call: TRBJ2-5
d_call: -
cdr3_nt: TGTGCCAGCAGCTCCCAGGCAGGGCCAGCGGAGACCCAGTACTTC
cdr3_aa: CASSSQAGPAETQYF

v_call: TRBV21-1
clone_size: -
j_call: TRBJ2-7
d_call: -
cdr3_nt: TGTGCCAGCAGCAAAGGGGACGGGGATTACGAGCAGTACTTC
cdr3_aa: CASSKGDGDYEQYF